This TCR beta chain was retrieved from a study of T cells in women clearing cervical HPV infection. About the study: Controls' single incident HPV16 infection cleared within 12 months without precancer. Study-level findings and limits: Richness plus V gene abundances separated cases from controls with AUC over 0.8.

Repertoires were generated with immunoSEQ multiplex PCR, while TCRdb's copy carries only in-frame clones and drops some. The sample table sets out 36,000 or so clones. As regards this clone: The antigen is undetermined.

All participants had a single incident cervical HPV16 infection, and prevalent HPV16 infections were excluded. What was sequenced was blood buffy coat. The TCR sequence derives from a woman between 18 and 70 years old with a cervical HPV16 infection that either progressed to CIN3+ or cleared (not recorded which).

CDR3 sequence: CASSLASLGGGAQETQYF. CDR3 DNA (partial): TGTGCCAGCAGCTTAGCGAGTCTGGGCGGGGGGGCTCAAGAGACC. The chain has TRBV7-2 and TRBJ2-5; 9 bases agree with TRBD2. The missing CDR3 end, 3 residues past where the read stops, is filled in from the germline J gene. Germline V lookup: CDR1 SGHTA, CDR2 FQGNSA. This CDR3 region has 18 residues. V lost 0 bases, J lost 2 bases, and 10 bases stayed unmatched.